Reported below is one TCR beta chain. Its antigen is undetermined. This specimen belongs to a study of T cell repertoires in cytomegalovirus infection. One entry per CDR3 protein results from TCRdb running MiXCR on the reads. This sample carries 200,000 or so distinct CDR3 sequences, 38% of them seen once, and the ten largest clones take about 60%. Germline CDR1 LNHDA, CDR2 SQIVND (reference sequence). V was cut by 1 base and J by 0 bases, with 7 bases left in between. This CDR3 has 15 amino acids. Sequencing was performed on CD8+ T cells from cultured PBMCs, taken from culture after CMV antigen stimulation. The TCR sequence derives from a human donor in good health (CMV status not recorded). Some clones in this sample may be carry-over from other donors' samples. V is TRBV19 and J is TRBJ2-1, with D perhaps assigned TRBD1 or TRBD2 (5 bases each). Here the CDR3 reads CASSIGGPSYNEQFF. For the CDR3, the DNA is TGTGCCAGTAGTATAGGGGGACCCTCCTACAATGAGCAGTTCTTC.